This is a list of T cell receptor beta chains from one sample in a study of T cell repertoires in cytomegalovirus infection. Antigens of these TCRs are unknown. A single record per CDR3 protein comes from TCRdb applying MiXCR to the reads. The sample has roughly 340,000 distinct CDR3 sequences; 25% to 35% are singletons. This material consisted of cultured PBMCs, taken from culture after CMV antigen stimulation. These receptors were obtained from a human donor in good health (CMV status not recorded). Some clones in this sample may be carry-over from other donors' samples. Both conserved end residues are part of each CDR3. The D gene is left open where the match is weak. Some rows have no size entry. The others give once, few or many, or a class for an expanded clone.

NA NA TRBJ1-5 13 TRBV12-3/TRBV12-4 TGTGCCAGCAGTTCATCTGGTAGTCAGCCCCAGCATTTT CASSSSGSQPQHF
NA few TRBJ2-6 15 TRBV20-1 TGCAGTGCTAGATCCCCGAGCTCTGGGGCCAACGTCCTGACTTTC CSARSPSSGANVLTF
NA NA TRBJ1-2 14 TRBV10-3 TGTGCCATCAGTGAGTCGGAAGGGAACTATGGCTACACCTTC CAISESEGNYGYTF
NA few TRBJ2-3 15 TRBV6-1 TGTGCCAGCAGGATACCAAACAGGGTTGGGGATACGCAGTATTTT CASRIPNRVGDTQYF
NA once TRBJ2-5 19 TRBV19 TGTGCCAGTAGTTCGGGCCTGAGATCTAGGACTGGGGGTCAAGAGACCCAGTACTTC CASSSGLRSRTGGQETQYF
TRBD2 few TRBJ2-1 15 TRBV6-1 TGTGCCAGCAGGTCCTCCGGGACTAGCGGGAATGAGCAGTTCTTC CASRSSGTSGNEQFF
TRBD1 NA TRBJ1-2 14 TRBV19 TGTGCCAGTAGCCCGGACAGGCTGAACTATGGCTACACCTTC CASSPDRLNYGYTF
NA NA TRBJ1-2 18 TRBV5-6 TGTGCCAGCACCCACCCTATAGACAAGGGGCCAACTAACTATGGCTACACCTTC CASTHPIDKGPTNYGYTF
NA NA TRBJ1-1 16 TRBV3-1 TGTGCCAGCAGTCGTAAACCAGGACAAATTAACACTGAAGCTTTCTTT CASSRKPGQINTEAFF
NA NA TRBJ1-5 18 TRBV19 TGTGCCAGTACCACCACCTCGTCCAGGGGCTCAGGCAATCAGCCCCAGCATTTT CASTTTSSRGSGNQPQHF
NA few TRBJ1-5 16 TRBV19 TGTGCCAGTAGGATGATACCAAAACTTAGCAATCAGCCCCAGCATTTT CASRMIPKLSNQPQHF
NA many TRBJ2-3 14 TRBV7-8 TGTGCCAGCAGACCCCTCCTAAGCACAGATACGCAGTATTTT CASRPLLSTDTQYF
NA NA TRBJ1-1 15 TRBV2 TGTGCCAGCAGTGATAGCGGGGCGCGTCACACTGAAGCTTTCTTT CASSDSGARHTEAFF
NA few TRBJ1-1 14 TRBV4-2 TGTGCCAGCAGCCAAGATCGGGGAGAGACTGAAGCTTTCTTT CASSQDRGETEAFF
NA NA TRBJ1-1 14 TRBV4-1 TGCGCCAGCAGCCAAGTAGTGTTGAACACTGAAGCTTTCTTT CASSQVVLNTEAFF
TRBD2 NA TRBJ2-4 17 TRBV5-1 TGCGCCAGCAGCTTGAGGGGGACTAGCGGGAGGATAAACATTCAGTACTTC CASSLRGTSGRINIQYF
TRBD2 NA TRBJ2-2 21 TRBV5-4 TGTGCCAGCAGCTTGGATTTAGGTCGTGGTAGCGGGAGAAGGGGCACCGGGGAGCTGTTTTTT CASSLDLGRGSGRRGTGELFF
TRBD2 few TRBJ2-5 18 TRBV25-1 TGTGCCAGCAGTGAATACTCGGGTTCTAGCGGGAGTCCGGAGACCCAGTACTTC CASSEYSGSSGSPETQYF
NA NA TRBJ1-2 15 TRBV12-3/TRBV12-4 TGTGCCAGCAGTTTATCCGCAACAGCGAACTATGGCTACACCTTC CASSLSATANYGYTF
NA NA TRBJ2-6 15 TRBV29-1 TGCAGCGCAAGAGAAGGCCTCTCTGGGGCCAACGTCCTGACTTTC CSAREGLSGANVLTF
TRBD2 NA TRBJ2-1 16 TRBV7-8 TGTGCCAGCAGCGGAGTTAGCGGGAGCTCCTACAATGAGCAGTTCTTC CASSGVSGSSYNEQFF
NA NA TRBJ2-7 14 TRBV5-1 TGCGCCAGCAGCTTGGAGGTGGGGCCTCGGGAGCAGTACTTC CASSLEVGPREQYF
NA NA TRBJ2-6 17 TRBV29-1 TGCAGCGTTGAATTGTTAGACGGGGACTCTGGGGCCAACGTCCTGACTTTC CSVELLDGDSGANVLTF
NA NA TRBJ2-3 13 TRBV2 TGTGCCAGCGGCACAGGGATCACAGATACGCAGTATTTT CASGTGITDTQYF
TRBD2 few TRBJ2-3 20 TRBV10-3 TGTGCCATCAGTGAAGGGACTAGCGGGAGGTCCAGAGGAAGCACAGATACGCAGTATTTT CAISEGTSGRSRGSTDTQYF
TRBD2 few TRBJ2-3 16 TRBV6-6 TGTGCCAGCAGTGCTCCTAGCGGACCCCTGACAGATACGCAGTATTTT CASSAPSGPLTDTQYF
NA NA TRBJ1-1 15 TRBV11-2 TGTGCCAGCAGCTACCCTCTCAGGGGAAACACTGAAGCTTTCTTT CASSYPLRGNTEAFF
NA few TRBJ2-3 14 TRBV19 TGTGCCAGTAGTATAGGTGGACACAGGGATACGCAGTATTTT CASSIGGHRDTQYF
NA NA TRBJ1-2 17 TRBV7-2 TGTGCCAGCAGCTTAGAGCCGGACTCCGCTTTAATCTATGGCTACACCTTC CASSLEPDSALIYGYTF
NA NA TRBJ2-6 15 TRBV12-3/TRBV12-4 TGTGCCAGCAGAGATACGACGGGGGTGCCCAACGTCCTGACTTTC CASRDTTGVPNVLTF
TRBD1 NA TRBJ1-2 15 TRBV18 TGTGCCAGCTCACTAAAGAGGACAGGGGACTATGGCTACACCTTC CASSLKRTGDYGYTF
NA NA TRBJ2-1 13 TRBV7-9 TGTGCCAGCAGCCCCGGGTTGGCCGACGGGCAGTTCTTC CASSPGLADGQFF
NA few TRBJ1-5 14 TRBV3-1 TGTGCCAGCAGCCAAGATAGTACTGGCCGATCCCAGCATTTT CASSQDSTGRSQHF
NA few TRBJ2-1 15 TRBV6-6 TGTGCCTTCGGGACGGGGCCTGACCGATACAATGAGCAGTTCTTC CAFGTGPDRYNEQFF
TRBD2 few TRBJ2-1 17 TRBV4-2 TGTGCCAGCAGCCACGGCCCCCTAGCGGCAGACTACAATGAGCAGTTCTTC CASSHGPLAADYNEQFF
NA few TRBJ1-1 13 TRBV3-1 TGTGCCAGCACAGGACCGGAATACACTGAAGCTTTCTTT CASTGPEYTEAFF
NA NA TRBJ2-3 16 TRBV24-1 TGTGCCACCAGTGATTTGACAGGGTTTCGCACAGATACGCAGTATTTT CATSDLTGFRTDTQYF
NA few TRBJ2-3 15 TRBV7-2 NA CASSLDVAGGASAYF
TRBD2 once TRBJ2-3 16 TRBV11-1 TGTGCCAGCAGAAGGCGACTAGCGGGGGCTAGTGATACGCAGTATTTT CASRRRLAGASDTQYF
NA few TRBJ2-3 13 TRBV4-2 TGTGCCAGCAGCCAAGATAGGCGGAGTCCGCAGTATTTT CASSQDRRSPQYF
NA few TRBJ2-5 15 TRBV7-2 TGTGCCAGCAGCGAGCAGGGGGGGATTCAAGAGACCCAGTACTTC CASSEQGGIQETQYF
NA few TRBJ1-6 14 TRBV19 TGTGCCAGTAGTATGGGAGGATTAAGTTCACCCCTCCACTTT CASSMGGLSSPLHF
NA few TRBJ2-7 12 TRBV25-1 TGTGCCAGCAGTCCGGACTTCTACGAGCAGTACTTC CASSPDFYEQYF
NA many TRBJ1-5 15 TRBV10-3 TGTGCCATCAGTGAAACCCTCGGGGGGGGTCAGCCCCAGCATTTT CAISETLGGGQPQHF
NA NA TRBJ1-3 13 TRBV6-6 TGTGCCAGCATGTTGGGATCTGGAAACACCATATATTTT CASMLGSGNTIYF
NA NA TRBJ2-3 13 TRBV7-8 TGTGCCAGCAGCCTAACAGGAGAAGATACGCAGTATTTT CASSLTGEDTQYF
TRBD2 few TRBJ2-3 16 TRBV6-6 TGTGCCAGCAGTCCCCGGACTAGCGGGCCGGCAGATACGCAGTATTTT CASSPRTSGPADTQYF
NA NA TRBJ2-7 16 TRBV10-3 TGTGCCATCAGGGCCGACCTAGTGACGGGATCCTACGAGCAGTACTTC CAIRADLVTGSYEQYF
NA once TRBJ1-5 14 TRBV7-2 TGTGCCAGCAGCCGTGATGCGAGCAATCAGCCCCAGCATTTT CASSRDASNQPQHF
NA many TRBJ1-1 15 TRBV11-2 TGTGCCAGCAGCATCCCAGCGGGACATAACACTGAAGCTTTCTTT CASSIPAGHNTEAFF
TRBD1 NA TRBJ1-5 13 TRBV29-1 TGCAGCGCATCACAGGGGTACAATCAGCCCCAGCATTTT CSASQGYNQPQHF
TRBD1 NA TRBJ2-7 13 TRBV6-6 TGTGCCAGTAAGGGGACAGACCACTACGAGCAGTACTTC CASKGTDHYEQYF
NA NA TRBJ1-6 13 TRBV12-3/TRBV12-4 TGTGCCAGCAGTTTCGACAGAAATTCACCCCTCCACTTT CASSFDRNSPLHF
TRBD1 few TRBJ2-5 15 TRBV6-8 TGTGCCAGCAGAAAACAGGGGAGAGGCCAAGAGACCCAGTACTTC CASRKQGRGQETQYF
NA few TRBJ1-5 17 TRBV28 TGTGCCAGCAGCCCTCCCCCCCCAGCAGGGGTAGTCTGGCCCCAGCATTTT CASSPPPPAGVVWPQHF